What follows are 10 T cell receptor beta chains derived from one specimen sequenced in a study of cytomegalovirus exposure and HLA in healthy donors. The PCR used 60 Vbeta and 13 Jbeta primers. Repertoires were generated with immunoSEQ multiplex PCR, while TCRdb's copy carries only in-frame clones and drops some. The top ten clones hold 3.5% to 5% of a sample with approximately 150,000 clones, approximately 79% of them seen once. The specimen sequenced was PBMCs. The receptors were sampled from a man aged 40-49 years in good health and CMV-seronegative.

The chain links TRBV7-8 to TRBJ1-5; 8 nucleotides align to TRBD1. The trim removed 7 bases at V and 6 bases at J, leaving 11 bases unmatched. CDR3 length: 15 amino acids. Germline CDR1 SGHVS, CDR2 FQNEAQ. The CDR3 DNA sequence: TGTGCCAGCAACCTTACAGGGGGATCGGGTCAGCCCCAGCATTTT. It translates to CASNLTGGSGQPQHF. Using reference TRBV7-8 and TRBJ1-5 for the parts outside the CDR3, the full variable domain is GAGVSQSPRYKVAKRGQDVALRCDPISGHVSLFWYQQALGQGPEFLTYFQNEAQLDKSGLPSDRFFAERPEGSVSTLKIQRTQQEDSAVYLCASNLTGGSGQPQHFGDGTRLSIL.

A word on this clone: A read error may produce the germline difference seen at one junction end. The gene calls are TRBV7-7 and TRBJ2-7; 7 nucleotides agree with TRBD2. The CDR3 has 14 amino acids. The germline V gene has CDR1 SSHAT and CDR2 FNYEAQ (reference sequence). The chain's CDR3 is CASSPAGRGLEQYF. DNA for the CDR3: TGTGCTAGCAGTCCGGCAGGGAGGGGTCTCGAGCAGTACTTC.

A remark on this clone: One junction end does not reproduce the germline sequence, and a read error may be involved. The V gene is TRBV7-9, the J gene TRBJ2-5, with TRBD2 as a possible D gene (5 bases). The germline V gene has CDR1 SEHNR and CDR2 FQNEAQ (reference sequence). CDR3 length: 15 residues. CDR3 sequence: CSSSLSRGYGETQYF. The DNA for the CDR3 is TGTTCCAGCAGCTTAAGCAGAGGGTACGGAGAGACCCAGTACTTC.

The J gene is TRBJ2-7, the V gene TRBV9; a possible D gene is TRBD1 (6 bases). Germline loops: CDR1 SGDLS, CDR2 YYNGEE. The CDR3 runs 14 residues. With 3 bases removed from V and 6 bases from J, the gap between germline ends came to 16 bases. CDR3 in DNA: TGTGCCAGCAGCGCGGAGACAGGATTTCGCGAGCAGTACTTC. This translates into CASSAETGFREQYF.

The chain links TRBV30 to TRBJ1-2, with 8 bases lining up with TRBD1. The trim removed 3 bases at V and 13 bases at J, leaving 16 bases unmatched. Germline CDR1 GTSNPN, CDR2 SVGIG (reference sequence). The CDR3 runs to 14 residues. DNA for the CDR3: TGTGCCTGGAGCGGGGGGACAGGCATTTGGGGGTGCACCTTC. It is translated as CAWSGGTGIWGCTF. The full variable domain, completed using reference TRBV30 and TRBJ1-2, is SQTIHQWPATLVQPVGSPLSLECTVEGTSNPNLYWYRQAAGRGLQLLFYSVGIGQISSEVPQNLSASRPQDRQFILSSKKLLLSDSGFYLCAWSGGTGIWGCTFGSGTRLTVV.

The V call is TRBV28, the J call TRBJ2-7, with D unclear. CDR3 length: 13 residues. V shed 7 bases and J shed 0 bases, with 10 bases lying between them. Looked up from germline, CDR1 is MDHEN and CDR2 is SYDVKM. CDR3 nucleotide sequence: TGTGCCAGCACGGCATCTAGCTCCTACGAGCAGTACTTC. This encodes CASTASSSYEQYF.

This chain joins TRBV7-3 and TRBJ2-5; 11 bases fit TRBD2. The trim removed 5 bases at V and 5 bases at J, leaving 16 bases unmatched. This CDR3 region has 18 residues. The germline V gene encodes CDR1 SGHTA and CDR2 FQGTGA. CDR3: CASSGHDTSGGLWETQYF. The CDR3 nucleotides read TGTGCCAGCAGCGGCCACGACACTAGCGGGGGCCTATGGGAGACCCAGTACTTC.

The chain couples TRBV19 to TRBJ2-6; D may be TRBD2 (5 bases). Trimming removed 7 bases from V and 0 bases from J, with 10 bases in between. The germline gives CDR1 LNHDA, CDR2 SQIVND (reference sequence). There are 15 residues in the CDR3. CDR3 amino acids: CASTIGGSGANVLTF. Written as DNA, the CDR3 is TGTGCCAGTACCATAGGAGGCTCTGGGGCCAACGTCCTGACTTTC.

By frequency in the sample, this clone is medium-sized. The chain uses TRBV11-2 and TRBJ2-3, with TRBD1 matching over 10 bases. Germline V gives CDR1 SGHAT, CDR2 FQNNGV. CDR3 length equals 15 residues. The junction had 8 bases not matched to a gene; V was cut back by 6 bases and J by 5 bases. CDR3 sequence: CASSSTGGDRDTQYF. Here the CDR3 DNA reads TGTGCCAGCAGTTCGACAGGGGGCGATCGAGATACGCAGTATTTT.

The chain combines TRBV19 with TRBJ1-2; 10 bases agree with TRBD1. Germline lookup yields CDR1 LNHDA and CDR2 SQIVND (reference sequence). This CDR3 is built from 15 residues. V shed 6 bases, J shed 2 bases, and the junction held 6 bases outside the gene matches. The CDR3 DNA sequence: TGTGCCAGTAGACCCGGGACAGGGGCGAACTATGGCTACACCTTC. Translated, it gives CASRPGTGANYGYTF.